The 7 T cell receptor beta chains listed next were all sequenced from one sample in a study of identical twins. From the 5' RACE reads, TCRdb called clonotypes with MiXCR, one entry per CDR3 protein. The repertoire consists of approximately 590,000 distinct CDR3 sequences, with 9.6% occurring once and the leading ten covering under 3.5%. The sample was also reused in another study, on yellow fever vaccine responses in identical twins.

The sample was PBMCs. These receptors were collected from a woman under 30 in good health.

The J gene is TRBJ2-1, the V gene TRBV27, with a possible D match to TRBD2 (5 bases). V was clipped by 7 bases and J by 1 base, with 11 bases between them. Germline loops: CDR1 MNHEY, CDR2 SMNVEV (reference sequence). This CDR3 has 14 amino acids. This CDR3 is CASTDGVSYNEQFF. Written as DNA, the CDR3 is TGTGCCAGCACTGACGGGGTATCCTACAATGAGCAGTTCTTC.

The V gene is TRBV3-1, the J gene TRBJ2-7; 7 nucleotides align to TRBD2. Germline V gene lookup returns CDR1 LGHDT and CDR2 YNNKEL (reference sequence). The J segment lost 2 bases and the V segment lost 2 bases, leaving 3 bases of the junction unmatched. CDR3 length: 14 amino acids. The CDR3 DNA reads TGTGCCAGCAGCCAACTGGGGGGGACCTACGAGCAGTACTTC. As protein: CASSQLGGTYEQYF.

This clonotype was seen a handful of times. V is TRBV7-8 and J is TRBJ2-1; unclear D gene. CDR1 SGHVS and CDR2 FQNEAQ come from the germline V gene. The CDR3 is made up of 17 amino acids. V lost 3 bases and J lost 3, with 18 bases in between. The CDR3 spells CASSFYHSTTHYNEQFF. The CDR3 DNA sequence: TGTGCCAGCAGCTTTTACCATTCCACCACCCACTACAATGAGCAGTTCTTC.

This clonotype was seen ten or more times. This chain joins TRBV20-1 and TRBJ2-2, with TRBD2 as a possible D gene (6 bases). Germline V gives CDR1 DFQATT, CDR2 SNEGSKA (reference sequence). Trimming removed 2 bases from V and 4 bases from J, with 14 bases in between. The CDR3 is 15 residues long. This CDR3 is CSARPGSRSTGELFF. Here the CDR3 DNA reads TGCAGTGCTAGACCCGGGAGTCGTAGCACCGGGGAGCTGTTTTTT.

The chain combines TRBV28 with TRBJ1-2; 8 bases match TRBD1. V shed 7 bases, J shed 5 bases, and the junction held 3 bases outside the gene matches. Per germline, CDR1 MDHEN and CDR2 SYDVKM. The CDR3 is made up of 12 amino acids. CDR3 sequence reads: CASKTGGYGYTF. In DNA form, the CDR3 reads TGTGCCAGCAAAACAGGGGGTTATGGCTACACCTTC.

This chain links TRBV20-1 with TRBJ2-7; 9 bases map to TRBD1. The CDR3 sequence is 14 residues long. Germline trimming cut 6 bases from V and 1 base from J; bases unmatched to any gene: 7. The germline gives CDR1 DFQATT, CDR2 SNEGSKA (reference sequence). The CDR3 reads CSARDRASSYEQYF. The DNA of the CDR3 is TGCAGTGCCCGGGACAGGGCTTCATCCTACGAGCAGTACTTC.

This clonotype was counted only a few times. The rearrangement joins TRBV20-1 to TRBJ2-7; D unresolved. Germline V gene lookup returns CDR1 DFQATT and CDR2 SNEGSKA (reference sequence). This CDR3 has 13 amino acids. Between the trimmed V and J ends, which lost 0 bases and 3 bases, there was a span of 9 bases. CDR3: CSAREVARYEQYF. The CDR3 region has the DNA TGCAGTGCTAGAGAAGTAGCCCGCTACGAGCAGTACTTC.